This T cell receptor beta chain comes out of a study of patients and donors after allogeneic stem cell transplantation. From the RT-PCR reads, TCRdb called clonotypes with MiXCR, one entry per CDR3 protein. The data show a few hundred thousand distinct CDR3 sequences, 35% to 45% seen once. Germline V gene data show CDR1 as SGHRS and CDR2 as YFSETQ. V was pared by 1 base and J by 1 base, with 5 bases of the junction left unmatched. The CDR3 loop spans 16 amino acids. Input material: blood, either unsorted or a sorted T cell fraction (not recorded which). This rearrangement joins TRBV5-1 to TRBJ1-2, with 9 bases matching TRBD1. This TCR derives from a human donor who was either an allogeneic HSCT recipient or a stem cell or donor lymphocyte infusion donor (not recorded which). It is not recorded whose cells these are; they may come from a transplant donor. The CDR3 nucleotides read TGCGCCAGCAGCTTGTATGGACAGGGGCTTAACTATGGCTACACCTTC. Residues: CASSLYGQGLNYGYTF.